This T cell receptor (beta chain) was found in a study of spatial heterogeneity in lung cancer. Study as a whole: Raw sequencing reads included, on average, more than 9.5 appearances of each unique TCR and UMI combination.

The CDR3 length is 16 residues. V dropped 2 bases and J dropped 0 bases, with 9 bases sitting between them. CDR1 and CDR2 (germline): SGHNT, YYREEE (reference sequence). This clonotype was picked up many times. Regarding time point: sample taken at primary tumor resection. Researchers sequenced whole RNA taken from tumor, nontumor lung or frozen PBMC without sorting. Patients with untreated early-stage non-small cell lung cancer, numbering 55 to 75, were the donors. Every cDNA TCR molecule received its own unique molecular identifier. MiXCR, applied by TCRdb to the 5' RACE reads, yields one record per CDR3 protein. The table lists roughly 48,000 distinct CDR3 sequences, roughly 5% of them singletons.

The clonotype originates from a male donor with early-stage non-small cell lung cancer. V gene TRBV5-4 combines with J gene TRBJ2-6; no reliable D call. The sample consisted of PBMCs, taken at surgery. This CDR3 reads CASSLGSNSGANVLTF. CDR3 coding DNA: TGTGCCAGCAGCTTAGGAAGCAACTCTGGGGCCAACGTCCTGACTTTC.